A single sample gave rise to the 7 T cell receptor beta chains below, sequenced in a study of monozygotic twins with inflammatory bowel disease. TCRdb reanalyzed the 5' RACE reads and collapses them to one entry per CDR3 protein, without DNA. In total, the table holds approximately 390,000 distinct CDR3 sequences. Sequencing was done on a sample of blood. The receptors were sampled from a human donor with ulcerative colitis or Crohn's disease, or a healthy co-twin of an affected twin (not recorded which).

This chain uses TRBV7-2 with TRBJ2-7; TCRdb indicates TRBD1, and absent DNA this call remains unverified. The germline V gene has CDR1 SGHTA and CDR2 FQGNSA. CDR3 size: 14 residues. The chain's CDR3 is CASSSRVGAREQYF.

The chain combines TRBV20-1 with TRBJ1-1. Germline V lookup: CDR1 DFQATT, CDR2 SNEGSKA (reference sequence). The CDR3 is made up of 12 amino acids. The CDR3 protein is CSAFVFQDEAFF.

The chain has TRBV4-3 and TRBJ2-1; TCRdb's D call of TRBD1 is untestable without DNA. Germline values: CDR1 LGHNA, CDR2 YSLEER. The CDR3 covers 16 residues. CDR3 protein: CASSQGLSKNYNEQFF.

The chain has TRBV4-1 and TRBJ2-7; checking the TCRdb D call of TRBD1 is not possible without DNA. Germline V gives CDR1 MGHRA, CDR2 YSYEKL. CDR3 length equals 13 residues. This CDR3 is CASSQPDRDEQYF.

The chain uses TRBV20-1 and TRBJ2-5; absent DNA, TCRdb's TRBD2 call cannot be checked. Germline-derived CDR1 and CDR2 are DFQATT and SNEGSKA (reference sequence). The CDR3 is 14 amino acids. Here the CDR3 reads CSAYTTRGRETQYF.

J is TRBJ2-1 and V is TRBV30. Germline CDR1 is GTSNPN and CDR2 is SVGIG (reference sequence). The CDR3 is 15 amino acids. The CDR3 region is CAWSVGRAPNNEQFF.

The chain is built from TRBV7-6 and TRBJ2-6; there is no DNA to check the TCRdb D call of TRBD2. CDR3 length: 16 residues. Germline V gene lookup returns CDR1 SGHVS and CDR2 FNYEAQ. CDR3 protein: CASSTGGRSGANVLTF.